One sample yielded the 24 T cell receptor beta chains listed below, sequenced in a study of blood T cell repertoires in COVID-19. Some clones are missing from TCRdb's copy, which holds only in-frame ones; the method was immunoSEQ multiplex PCR. The sample lists some 120,000 clones, around 83% seen once, with approximately 1.5% in the top ten. The sample consisted of peripheral blood. Receptors originate from a man aged 35-49 years with acute or convalescent COVID-19.

This chain joins TRBV5-1 and TRBJ2-3, with 11 bases fitting TRBD2. The trim removed 7 bases at V and 1 base at J, leaving 2 bases unmatched. Germline CDR1 SGHRS, CDR2 YFSETQ. The CDR3 runs 14 residues. CDR3 coding DNA: TGCGCCAGCGATAGCGGGAGGGGCACAGATACGCAGTATTTT. Amino acid sequence: CASDSGRGTDTQYF.

The rearrangement links TRBV18 to TRBJ2-1, with 8 bases lining up with TRBD2. The CDR3 sequence is 15 residues long. Per germline, CDR1 KGHSH and CDR2 LQKENI. V was pared by 1 base and J by 8 bases, with 7 bases of the junction left unmatched. The CDR3 nucleotides read TGTGCCAGCTCACCACGACGGGGGGGTACCGATGAGCAGTTCTTC. It translates to CASSPRRGGTDEQFF.

The CDR3, as DNA: TGTGCCAGTAGTGGTTCAGGGATGAACACTGAAGCTTTCTTT. Translating gives CASSGSGMNTEAFF. This chain connects TRBV19 to TRBJ1-1, with D maybe TRBD1 (5 bases). V lost 5 bases to trimming and J lost 0 bases, with 10 bases between them. The CDR3 is made up of 14 amino acids. Germline V gene data show CDR1 as LNHDA and CDR2 as SQIVND (reference sequence).

The chain has TRBV2 and TRBJ2-3; 8 positions agree with TRBD2. Per the germline V gene, CDR1 is SNHLY and CDR2 is FYNNEI. CDR3 length: 15 amino acids. V gave up 5 bases and J gave up 5 bases; unmatched junction bases: 9. The CDR3 sequence is CASSREGGRGDTQYF. DNA for the CDR3: TGTGCCAGCAGTCGGGAGGGGGGGCGAGGAGATACGCAGTATTTT.

This clone was seen a single time. CDR3 protein: CASSLPGGHRELFF. CDR3 bases: TGTGCCAGCAGCTTGCCCGGCGGCCACCGGGAGCTGTTTTTT. The rearrangement uses TRBV5-4 and TRBJ2-2; D gene unclear. V dropped 1 base and J dropped 9 bases, with 13 bases sitting between them. Germline V gene sequence: CDR1 SGHNT, CDR2 YYREEE (reference sequence). The CDR3 is made up of 14 amino acids.

This clone occurred a few times. V gene TRBV10-3 combines with J gene TRBJ2-1; 9 bases map to TRBD2. The CDR3 runs 15 residues. V was pared by 4 bases and J by 0 bases, with 1 base of the junction left unmatched. The V gene's germline CDR1 is ENHRY and CDR2 SYGVKD. DNA for the CDR3: TGTGCCATCAGTGTAGCGGGAGCCTCCTACAATGAGCAGTTCTTC. Residues: CAISVAGASYNEQFF.

This chain connects TRBV9 to TRBJ2-1, with TRBD2 identical over 11 bases. The J segment lost 2 bases and the V segment lost 4 bases, leaving 5 bases of the junction unmatched. CDR1 and CDR2 from the germline V gene are SGDLS and YYNGEE. The CDR3 covers 16 residues. CDR3 residues: CASSPLAGGAYNEQFF. Here the CDR3 DNA reads TGTGCCAGCAGCCCCTTAGCGGGAGGGGCCTACAATGAGCAGTTCTTC.

CDR3 loop: CASSLGGQGIEKLFF. In DNA, the CDR3 is TGCGCCAGCAGCTTGGGGGGACAGGGAATAGAAAAACTGTTTTTT. The rearrangement links TRBV5-1 to TRBJ1-4, with 9 bases that match TRBD1. Germline loops: CDR1 SGHRS, CDR2 YFSETQ. With V trimmed by 0 bases and J by 8 bases, 5 bases remained unmatched. The CDR3 has 15 amino acids.

V gene TRBV19 combines with J gene TRBJ2-2; 9 nucleotides agree with TRBD1. From germline, CDR1 is LNHDA and CDR2 SQIVND (reference sequence). The CDR3 spans 15 residues. Trimming removed 3 bases from V and 6 bases from J; junction bases left unmatched: 5. The CDR3 DNA follows: TGTGCCAGTAGTATGAGGGACAGGGCACCCGGGGAGCTGTTTTTT. Encoded protein: CASSMRDRAPGELFF.

This rearrangement joins TRBV20-1 to TRBJ1-6; 8 positions agree with TRBD1. Germline V gives CDR1 DFQATT, CDR2 SNEGSKA (reference sequence). Unmatched junction bases numbered 7, after V lost 3 bases and J lost 6 bases. The CDR3 covers 15 residues. CDR3 DNA: TGCAGTGCTAGTCGCAGGGGGCTCAGTAATTCACCCCTCCACTTT. Residues: CSASRRGLSNSPLHF.

This sequence joins TRBV4-1 and TRBJ2-1; 9 bases line up with TRBD1. V was clipped by 4 bases and J by 1 base; unmatched bases: 11. The CDR3 contains 18 residues. From germline, CDR1 is MGHRA and CDR2 YSYEKL. CDR3 DNA: TGCGCCAGCAGCCGAGAAGGGACAGGGAGAGGGTCCTACAATGAGCAGTTCTTC. Translating it yields CASSREGTGRGSYNEQFF.

The chain couples TRBV21-1 to TRBJ1-2; the table's D call, TRBD1, has no DNA check behind it. TRBV21-1 is reported as a pseudogene. The CDR3 totals 19 residues. CDR3 loop: CASSKAPRDRGDKNYGYTF. The CDR3 DNA is TGTGCCAGCAGCAAAGCGCCTCGGGACAGGGGGGATAAGAACTATGGCTACACCTTC.

The chain carries TRBV6-6 and TRBJ2-2; a possible D gene is TRBD2 (6 bases). Trimming removed 4 bases from V and 6 bases from J, with 12 bases in between. Per germline, CDR1 MNHNY and CDR2 SVGAGI (reference sequence). This CDR3 spans 14 amino acids. CDR3 in amino acids: CASSSGWEAGELFF. The CDR3 DNA sequence: TGTGCCAGCAGTTCGGGGTGGGAGGCCGGGGAGCTGTTTTTT.

The rearrangement joins TRBV6-6 to TRBJ1-1; tentative D call: TRBD1 (5 bases). This CDR3 has 14 amino acids. Trimming removed 2 bases at V and 7 bases at J, with 14 bases between. Germline V gene lookup returns CDR1 MNHNY and CDR2 SVGAGI (reference sequence). The CDR3: CASSYGGPGGEAFF. In nucleotides, the CDR3 is TGTGCCAGCAGTTACGGAGGGCCCGGGGGTGAAGCTTTCTTT.

This clone was counted only a few times. This CDR3 reads CASSTRGTTGELFF. The CDR3 DNA reads TGTGCCAGCTCGACGCGGGGGACCACCGGGGAGCTGTTTTTT. The rearrangement uses TRBV18 and TRBJ2-2; 7 nucleotides line up with TRBD2. V lost 6 bases to trimming and J lost 4 bases; unmatched junction nucleotides: 5. The CDR3 has 14 residues. Germline CDR1 and CDR2: KGHSH and LQKENI. Full variable domain (outside the CDR3, taken from reference TRBV18 and TRBJ2-2): NAGVMQNPRHLVRRRGQEARLRCSPMKGHSHVYWYRQLPEEGLKFMVYLQKENIIDESGMPKERFSAEFPKEGPSILRIQQVVRGDSAAYFCASSTRGTTGELFFGEGSRLTVL.

The table lists this clone with a few counts. The rearrangement links TRBV6-6 to TRBJ1-3; unclear D gene. The CDR3 covers 12 residues. Trimming removed 2 bases from V and 8 bases from J, with 7 bases in between. The germline V gene encodes CDR1 MNHNY and CDR2 SVGAGI (reference sequence). The CDR3 protein is CASSYARDTIYF. The CDR3, as DNA: TGTGCCAGCAGTTACGCGCGTGACACCATATATTTT.

The chain carries TRBV7-6 and TRBJ2-3; TRBD1 matches 7 bases. CDR1 is SGHVS and CDR2 is FNYEAQ in the germline V gene. Trimming at V came to 5 bases and at J to 7 bases, leaving 9 bases not matched to a gene. The CDR3 spans 14 residues. This CDR3 reads CASSPDRVLYTQYF. As DNA, the CDR3 is TGTGCCAGCAGCCCAGACAGGGTTCTATATACGCAGTATTTT.

The chain joins TRBV19 to TRBJ1-1, with a weak D call TRBD1 (5 bases). Trimming pared 4 bases from V and 1 base from J, leaving 10 bases between. CDR3 size: 14 residues. Germline-derived CDR1 and CDR2 are LNHDA and SQIVND (reference sequence). CDR3 amino acids: CASSSDRQNTEAFF. CDR3 DNA sequence: TGTGCCAGTAGTAGCGACAGACAGAACACTGAAGCTTTCTTT.

V gene TRBV15 combines with J gene TRBJ2-1; 11 bases line up with TRBD2. The V and J ends lost 0 bases and 4 bases, in that order; junction bases with no gene match: 5. This CDR3 is 17 amino acids long. From germline, CDR1 is LNHNV and CDR2 YYDKDF (reference sequence). In DNA, the CDR3 is TGTGCCACCAGCAGAGAAGCGACTAGCGGGGCTTACAATGAGCAGTTCTTC. Translated: CATSREATSGAYNEQFF.

The CDR3 region has the DNA TGTGCCAGCAGCTTGAAGGTGACAGGGGCTAATGAAAAACTGTTTTTT. It specifies CASSLKVTGANEKLFF. The chain couples TRBV13 to TRBJ1-4, with TRBD1 matching over 8 bases. This CDR3 has 16 amino acids. Trimming cost V 3 bases and J 3 bases; bases outside gene matches: 6. The germline CDR1 and CDR2 sequences are PRHDT and FYEKMQ (reference sequence).

This rearrangement joins TRBV2 to TRBJ2-7, with a possible D match to TRBD2 (6 bases). From germline, CDR1 is SNHLY and CDR2 FYNNEI. The CDR3 loop spans 16 amino acids. V lost 2 bases, J lost 5 bases, and 19 bases lay in between. The DNA for the CDR3 is TGTGCCAGCAGTGAATACTATGACATCGGAGGGGACGAGCAGTACTTC. This gives the protein CASSEYYDIGGDEQYF.

The chain is built from TRBV29-1 and TRBJ2-3, with 7 bases identical to TRBD1. The J segment lost 2 bases and the V segment lost 6 bases, leaving 2 bases of the junction unmatched. CDR1 and CDR2 from the germline V gene are SQVTM and ANQGSEA. The CDR3 has 12 residues. This chain's CDR3 is CSVGTDTDTQYF. The CDR3 DNA is TGCAGCGTCGGGACAGACACAGATACGCAGTATTTT.

The V gene is TRBV6-2 or TRBV6-3, the J gene TRBJ2-4, with 9 bases identical to TRBD1. This CDR3 contains 21 residues. V dropped 4 bases and J dropped 0; count of bases not matched to a gene: 19. CDR1 and CDR2 (germline): MNHEY, SVGEGT. The CDR3 nucleotides are TGTGCCAGCAGTTTCCACCCGAGCCCGGGACAGGGAAGATTAGCCAAAAACATTCAGTACTTC. Translated, it gives CASSFHPSPGQGRLAKNIQYF.

The chain links TRBV6-5 to TRBJ2-1; the D gene is possibly TRBD1 (5 bases). Germline V gene data show CDR1 as MNHEY and CDR2 as SVGAGI. V gave up 8 bases and J gave up 9 bases, with 23 bases separating them. This CDR3 region has 15 residues. The CDR3 DNA reads as TGTGCCAGCTCCAGTGGGGCTCCCAGGGTGAGTGAGCAGTTCTTC. Translating gives CASSSGAPRVSEQFF.